The next 15 T cell receptor beta chains were all read from a single sample in a study of Ad26.COV2.S vaccination and SARS-CoV-2 variants. Measured with immunoSEQ multiplex PCR; TCRdb has only the in-frame clones, and not every one. Among some 350,000 clones listed, approximately 81% were seen once. Treatment specified: 15 to 20 received Ad26.COV2.S at low or high dose, single or two shots; 5 received placebo; per-sample allocation not given. Material that was analyzed had been drawn on day 63 after the first vaccine or placebo injection. The input for sequencing was peripheral blood, taken in a trial of Ad26.COV2.S vaccine versus placebo. These receptors were taken from a person aged 18-60 years who received the Ad26.COV2.S COVID-19 vaccine or a placebo.

The V call is TRBV4-1, the J call TRBJ1-2; D ambiguous. Germline V gives CDR1 MGHRA, CDR2 YSYEKL. The ends were cut back, 4 bases at V and 0 bases at J, with 9 bases in the middle. The CDR3 extends over 14 amino acids. The DNA of the CDR3 is TGCGCCAGCAGCCCAAGGGTGGCTAACTATGGCTACACCTTC. Protein product: CASSPRVANYGYTF.

The chain has TRBV19 and TRBJ2-6; D is possibly TRBD2 (6 bases). V dropped 11 bases and J dropped 0 bases, with 17 bases sitting between them. There are 16 residues in the CDR3. The germline V gene encodes CDR1 LNHDA and CDR2 SQIVND (reference sequence). The CDR3 loop reads CASNLAGSSGANVLTF. CDR3 in DNA: TGTGCCTCGAACCTCGCGGGGAGCTCTGGGGCCAACGTCCTGACTTTC.

The chain carries TRBV5-1 and TRBJ2-1, with a possible D match to TRBD2 (7 bases). The CDR3 sequence is 16 residues long. V lost 3 bases and J 9 bases, leaving 22 bases between the germline ends. CDR1 and CDR2 (germline): SGHRS, YFSETQ. The CDR3 DNA sequence: TGCGCCAGCAGCTGGACCGGGGGCGGGAGTTCGGTTGAGCAGTTCTTC. Translation gives CASSWTGGGSSVEQFF.

This chain joins TRBV7-9 and TRBJ2-1, with 7 bases lining up with TRBD2. V lost 5 bases and J lost 2; bases outside the gene matches: 9. Germline CDR1 SEHNR, CDR2 FQNEAQ (reference sequence). The CDR3 loop spans 16 amino acids. The CDR3 here is CASSVRGSAPYNEQFF. The DNA of the CDR3 is TGTGCCAGCAGCGTACGCGGGAGTGCGCCCTACAATGAGCAGTTCTTC.

For the CDR3, the DNA is TGTGCCAGCAGTTACCGGCGGGGGGAGAGCTACAATGAGCAGTTCTTC. This gives the protein CASSYRRGESYNEQFF. This chain uses TRBV6-2 or TRBV6-3 with TRBJ2-1; 8 bases agree with TRBD2. V shed 2 bases and J 3 bases; nucleotides not matched to a gene: 6. This CDR3 has 16 residues. Per the germline V gene, CDR1 is MNHEY and CDR2 is SVGEGT.

CDR3 nucleotides: TGTGCCAGCAGCCAAGAAAGAGTAAGAGCGGGATTATCAGATACGCAGTATTTT. As protein: CASSQERVRAGLSDTQYF. The rearrangement uses TRBV4-2 and TRBJ2-3; 7 nucleotides match TRBD2. With V trimmed by 0 bases and J by 4 bases, 13 bases remained unmatched. The CDR3 extends over 18 amino acids. CDR1 and CDR2 from the germline V gene are LGHNA and YNFKEQ.

J is TRBJ2-4 and V is TRBV5-1; D remains unclear. V shed 3 bases and J shed 2 bases, with 9 bases lying between them. This CDR3 has 14 amino acids. The germline V gene encodes CDR1 SGHRS and CDR2 YFSETQ. The CDR3 DNA reads TGCGCCAGCAGCTCCGACAATTCCAAAAACATTCAGTACTTC. As protein: CASSSDNSKNIQYF.

The chain has TRBV6-4 and TRBJ2-7; unclear D gene. This CDR3 has 16 residues. Looked up from germline, CDR1 is MRHNA and CDR2 is SNTAGT. Trimming pared 9 bases from V and 5 bases from J, leaving 26 bases between. The CDR3 is CASIADEKGGVHEQYF. The CDR3 coding sequence is TGTGCCAGTATAGCAGACGAAAAGGGTGGAGTCCACGAGCAGTACTTC.

A single count supports this clone. The gene calls are TRBV5-1 and TRBJ1-6; possibly TRBD1 for D (5 bases). Germline V gives CDR1 SGHRS, CDR2 YFSETQ. The CDR3 is 14 residues long. The ends were cut back, 0 bases at V and 8 bases at J, with 9 bases in the middle. CDR3 coding DNA: TGCGCCAGCAGCTTGGGACAGCAGGATTCACCCCTCCACTTT. Protein product: CASSLGQQDSPLHF.

V and J are TRBV3-1 (or the pseudogene TRBV3-2) and TRBJ1-4; no clear D. The CDR3 is 11 amino acids. Germline-derived CDR1 and CDR2 are LGHDT and YNNKEL (reference sequence). V was shortened by 4 bases and J by 4 bases, with 1 base between the two germline ends. As DNA, the CDR3 is TGTGCCAGCAGCCGTAATGAAAAACTGTTTTTT. Translated: CASSRNEKLFF.

V gene TRBV6-1 combines with J gene TRBJ2-1; 7 bases are a match to TRBD1. The CDR3 covers 15 residues. The germline gives CDR1 MNHNS, CDR2 SASEGT. The trim removed 3 bases at V and 3 bases at J, leaving 5 bases unmatched. The CDR3 region is CASSDGTAYYNEQFF. CDR3 coding DNA: TGTGCCAGCAGTGACGGGACAGCGTACTACAATGAGCAGTTCTTC.

This clone occurred once. The rearrangement uses TRBV20-1 and TRBJ2-1; 8 bases agree with TRBD2. The V and J ends lost 3 bases and 7 bases, in that order; junction bases with no gene match: 11. The CDR3 is 15 amino acids. CDR1 is DFQATT and CDR2 is SNEGSKA in the germline V gene (reference sequence). This CDR3 is CSASNGGGYKNEQFF. CDR3 nucleotides: TGCAGTGCTAGTAATGGCGGGGGGTACAAGAATGAGCAGTTCTTC.

The rearrangement joins TRBV27 to TRBJ2-7; the match to TRBD1 covers 11 bases. The CDR3 extends over 16 amino acids. V trimming: 7 bases; J trimming: 0 bases; junction bases outside the gene matches: 8. In germline, CDR1 is MNHEY, CDR2 SMNVEV (reference sequence). CDR3 loop: CASKTGQGAPSYEQYF. The CDR3, as DNA: TGTGCCAGCAAGACTGGACAGGGGGCCCCCTCCTACGAGCAGTACTTC.

The chain couples TRBV28 to TRBJ2-7; 12 bases fit TRBD2. This CDR3 has 16 amino acids. Looked up from germline, CDR1 is MDHEN and CDR2 is SYDVKM. V shed 2 bases, J shed 5 bases, and the junction held 7 bases outside the gene matches. CDR3 region: CASSLGTSGSLHEQYF. In DNA form, the CDR3 reads TGTGCCAGCAGTTTAGGGACTAGCGGGTCCTTACACGAGCAGTACTTC.

This rearrangement joins TRBV10-3 to TRBJ2-1, with D tentatively TRBD2 (6 bases). CDR3 size: 14 residues. V lost 7 bases and J 6 bases, leaving 16 bases between the germline ends. The V gene's germline CDR1 is ENHRY and CDR2 SYGVKD. As DNA, the CDR3 is TGTGCCATCACCCACGGGACTGGATTCAATGAGCAGTTCTTC. It yields the protein CAITHGTGFNEQFF.